Each of the 20 T cell receptor beta chains below was sequenced from the same sample in a study of blood T cell repertoires in COVID-19. Libraries were prepared by immunoSEQ multiplex PCR; TCRdb keeps only in-frame clonotypes and omits some of them. The table includes roughly 100,000 clones, around four fifths detected once. Sequencing was performed on peripheral blood. All receptors derive from a man aged 40-49 years with active or convalescent COVID-19.

The chain recombines TRBV5-1 with TRBJ1-2; D is ambiguous. This CDR3 has 13 residues. Germline CDR1 and CDR2: SGHRS and YFSETQ. Trimming cost V 2 bases and J 3 bases, with 8 bases left between them. CDR3 residues: CASSLTIDYGYTF. In nucleotides, the CDR3 is TGCGCCAGCAGCTTAACTATAGACTATGGCTACACCTTC.

The V gene is TRBV12-3 or TRBV12-4, the J gene TRBJ1-2; D uncertain. V was clipped by 1 base and J by 8 bases, with 11 bases between them. CDR3 length: 13 amino acids. The CDR3 DNA reads as TGTGCCAGCAGTTTAGGCGGGCGGGGAGGCTACACCTTC. Its protein is CASSLGGRGGYTF.

In this sample, this clone turned up once. The chain employs TRBV18 and TRBJ2-2, with 8 bases aligning to TRBD1. Germline V gene lookup returns CDR1 KGHSH and CDR2 LQKENI. The length of the CDR3 is 15 residues. V lost 4 bases and J lost 4; bases outside the gene matches: 5. As DNA, the CDR3 is TGTGCCAGCTCACTAAAGACAGGGGCCACCGGGGAGCTGTTTTTT. Amino acids: CASSLKTGATGELFF.

The gene calls are TRBV5-6 and TRBJ1-3; 10 positions agree with TRBD1. Germline-derived CDR1 and CDR2 are SGHDT and YYEEEE. The CDR3 runs to 15 residues. J gave up 3 bases and V 5 bases, and 5 bases lay outside the gene matches. DNA of the CDR3: TGTGCCAGCAGGGATGGACAGGGGGATGGAAACACCATATATTTT. Amino acid sequence: CASRDGQGDGNTIYF.

The CDR3 is CASSLPGVWTNTGELFF. CDR3 nucleotide sequence: TGTGCCAGCAGCCTACCCGGGGTTTGGACGAACACCGGGGAGCTGTTTTTT. The rearrangement joins TRBV7-3 to TRBJ2-2; a weak D match, TRBD2 (5 bases). Germline CDR1 and CDR2: SGHTA and FQGTGA. V lost 5 bases, J lost 0 bases, and 16 bases lay in between. CDR3 length equals 17 residues.

This sequence joins TRBV10-3 and TRBJ1-2, with no clear D. Germline CDR1 ENHRY, CDR2 SYGVKD. CDR3 length equals 13 residues. V lost 3 bases to trimming and J lost 2 bases, with 7 bases between them. CDR3 loop: CAISDYGNYGYTF. The CDR3 DNA follows: TGTGCCATCAGTGACTACGGGAACTATGGCTACACCTTC.

The chain links TRBV19 to TRBJ2-7; 8 bases agree with TRBD2. Germline CDR1 reads LNHDA; CDR2 reads SQIVND (reference sequence). This CDR3 is 16 amino acids long. Trimming took 5 bases from V and 1 from J; bases not matched to a gene: 10. The DNA of the CDR3 is TGTGCCAGTAGTTTGCGTCCAGCGGGGGCTTCCTACGAGCAGTACTTC. Translating it yields CASSLRPAGASYEQYF.

This clone was observed a single time. The J gene is TRBJ2-7, the V gene TRBV5-4, with 7 bases lining up with TRBD1. CDR3 size: 14 residues. With 0 bases clipped from V and 6 bases from J, the junction kept 6 bases outside the gene matches. Germline V gives CDR1 SGHNT, CDR2 YYREEE (reference sequence). DNA of the CDR3: TGTGCCAGCAGCTTGGGACAGGGTTATTTCGAGCAGTACTTC. As protein: CASSLGQGYFEQYF.

The genes are TRBV7-2 and TRBJ1-5; D call uncertain. Germline CDR1 and CDR2: SGHTA and FQGNSA. The length of the CDR3 is 15 residues. V lost 5 bases and J lost 0, with 11 bases in between. CDR3 sequence (DNA): TGTGCCAGCAGCACCGACGGGAATAGCAATCAGCCCCAGCATTTT. Encoded protein: CASSTDGNSNQPQHF.

The chain is built from TRBV6-1 and TRBJ1-3; tentative D call: TRBD1 (6 bases). The CDR3 spans 16 residues. V lost 1 base and J 10 bases, leaving 20 bases between the germline ends. Germline CDR1 is MNHNS and CDR2 is SASEGT. CDR3 residues: CASSEGLGTRGYTIYF. The CDR3 nucleotides are TGTGCCAGCAGTGAAGGCCTAGGGACAAGGGGGTATACCATATATTTT.

The chain carries TRBV7-3 and TRBJ2-3; 7 bases are a match to TRBD1. V lost 0 bases to trimming and J lost 4 bases; unmatched junction nucleotides: 10. The CDR3 covers 17 residues. Germline-derived CDR1 and CDR2 are SGHTA and FQGTGA. This chain's CDR3 is CASSLTETGVGADTQYF. CDR3 DNA: TGTGCCAGCAGCTTAACGGAAACAGGGGTGGGAGCAGATACGCAGTATTTT.

The J gene is TRBJ2-6, the V gene TRBV10-3, with 7 bases fitting TRBD1. The germline V gene has CDR1 ENHRY and CDR2 SYGVKD. J gave up 6 bases and V 5 bases, and 10 bases lay outside the gene matches. The CDR3 is 16 residues long. DNA for the CDR3: TGTGCCATCAGTATCGTGACAGGGCCCTCGGCCAACGTCCTGACTTTC. Amino acid sequence: CAISIVTGPSANVLTF.

The chain is built from TRBV15 and TRBJ2-7; no clear D gene. CDR3 length: 15 residues. Trimming removed 0 bases at V and 0 bases at J, with 9 bases between. Germline V gives CDR1 LNHNV, CDR2 YYDKDF (reference sequence). Here the CDR3 DNA reads TGTGCCACCAGCAGAGATTTCGCCAGCTCCTACGAGCAGTACTTC. This codes for CATSRDFASSYEQYF.

The V and J genes are TRBV6-2 or TRBV6-3 and TRBJ2-7; 9 bases line up with TRBD1. The J segment lost 2 bases and the V segment lost 5 bases, leaving 7 bases of the junction unmatched. CDR1 and CDR2 from the germline V gene are MNHEY and SVGEGT. This CDR3 is 15 amino acids long. The CDR3 sequence is CASSLVGTGTYEQYF. The DNA of the CDR3 is TGTGCCAGCAGTCTCGTGGGGACAGGGACCTACGAGCAGTACTTC.

The chain has TRBV6-5 and TRBJ1-1, with D unresolved. The CDR3 is made up of 13 amino acids. Germline CDR1 reads MNHEY; CDR2 reads SVGAGI. The germline V and J ends were trimmed by 6 bases and 0 bases, with 8 bases remaining between them. CDR3 coding DNA: TGTGCCAGCAGCACCACACTGAACACTGAAGCTTTCTTT. It specifies CASSTTLNTEAFF.

The V gene is TRBV12-3 or TRBV12-4, the J gene TRBJ1-2; maybe TRBD1 (6 bases). The CDR3 loop spans 12 amino acids. V shed 6 bases and J shed 6 bases, with 11 bases lying between them. The CDR3 spells CASSRTENGYTF. CDR3 in DNA: TGTGCCAGCAGCAGGACAGAGAATGGCTACACCTTC.

The sample holds a few counts of this clone. The genes are TRBV27 and TRBJ2-7; D unclear. Deletions cut 8 bases from V and 0 bases from J, with 17 bases between. CDR1 MNHEY and CDR2 SMNVEV come from the germline V gene (reference sequence). The CDR3 spans 15 residues. The CDR3 loop reads CASSPMAASSYEQYF. DNA of the CDR3: TGTGCCAGCTCTCCGATGGCGGCCAGCTCCTACGAGCAGTACTTC.

The chain has TRBV19 and TRBJ1-6; D might be TRBD1 (5 bases). Germline CDR1 and CDR2: LNHDA and SQIVND (reference sequence). The CDR3 loop spans 15 amino acids. V lost 2 bases to trimming and J lost 7 bases, with 12 bases between them. The DNA for the CDR3 is TGTGCCAGTAGTATACGGCAGGGTGGCAATTCACCCCTCCACTTT. It is translated as CASSIRQGGNSPLHF.

The CDR3 spells CASSLTGGTETQYF. CDR3 nucleotide sequence: TGCGCCAGCAGCTTGACAGGGGGCACGGAGACCCAGTACTTC. The V call is TRBV5-1, the J call TRBJ2-5; the match to TRBD1 covers 9 bases. Germline V CDR1 and CDR2: SGHRS, YFSETQ. Losses at the gene ends were 1 base for V and 5 bases for J; bases not matched to a gene: 3. The CDR3 extends over 14 amino acids.

CDR3 bases: TGTGCCAGCAGACACGGACAGGGTGAAACGGCGCAGTATTTT. Amino acid sequence: CASRHGQGETAQYF. V gene TRBV6-6 combines with J gene TRBJ2-3, with 8 bases fitting TRBD1. With 6 bases clipped from V and 10 bases from J, the junction kept 12 bases outside the gene matches. CDR3 size: 14 residues. Germline V gene data show CDR1 as MNHNY and CDR2 as SVGAGI (reference sequence).